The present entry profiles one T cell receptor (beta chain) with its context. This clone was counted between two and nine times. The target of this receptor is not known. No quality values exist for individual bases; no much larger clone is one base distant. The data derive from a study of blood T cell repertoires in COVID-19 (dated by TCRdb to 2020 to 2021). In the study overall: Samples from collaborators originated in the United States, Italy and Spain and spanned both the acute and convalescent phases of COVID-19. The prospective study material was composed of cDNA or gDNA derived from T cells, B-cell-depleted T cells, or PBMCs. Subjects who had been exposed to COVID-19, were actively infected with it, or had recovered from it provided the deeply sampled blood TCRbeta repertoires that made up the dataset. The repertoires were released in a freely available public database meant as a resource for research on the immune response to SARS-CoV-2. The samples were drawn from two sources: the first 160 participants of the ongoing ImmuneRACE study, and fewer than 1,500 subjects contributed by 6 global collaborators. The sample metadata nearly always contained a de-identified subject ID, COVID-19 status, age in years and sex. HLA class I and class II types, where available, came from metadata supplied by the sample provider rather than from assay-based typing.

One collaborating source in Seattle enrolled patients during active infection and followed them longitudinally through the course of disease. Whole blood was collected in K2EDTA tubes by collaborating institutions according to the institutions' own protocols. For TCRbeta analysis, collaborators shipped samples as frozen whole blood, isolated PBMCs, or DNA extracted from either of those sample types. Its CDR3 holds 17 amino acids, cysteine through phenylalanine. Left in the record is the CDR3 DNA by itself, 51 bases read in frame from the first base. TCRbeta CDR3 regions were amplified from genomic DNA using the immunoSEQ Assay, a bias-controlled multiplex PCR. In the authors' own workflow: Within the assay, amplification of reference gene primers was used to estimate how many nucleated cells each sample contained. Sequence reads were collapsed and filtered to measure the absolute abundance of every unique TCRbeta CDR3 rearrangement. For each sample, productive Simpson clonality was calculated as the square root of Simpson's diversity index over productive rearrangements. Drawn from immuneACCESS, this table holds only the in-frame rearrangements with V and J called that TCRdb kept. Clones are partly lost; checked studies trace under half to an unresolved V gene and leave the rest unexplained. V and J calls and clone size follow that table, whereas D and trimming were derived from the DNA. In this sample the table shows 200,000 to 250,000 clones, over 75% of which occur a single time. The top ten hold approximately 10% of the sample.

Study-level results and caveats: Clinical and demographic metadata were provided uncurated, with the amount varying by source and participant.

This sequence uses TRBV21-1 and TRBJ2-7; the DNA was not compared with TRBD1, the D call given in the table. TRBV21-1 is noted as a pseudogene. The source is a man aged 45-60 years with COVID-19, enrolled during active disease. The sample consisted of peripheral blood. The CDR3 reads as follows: CASIRNRTLRDPYEQYF. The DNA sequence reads TGTGCCAGCATCCGAAACCGAACCCTCAGGGATCCCTACGAGCAGTACTTC.